This T cell receptor beta chain was sequenced during a study of blood T cells in healthy people across ages. This clonotype came up a few times. Peripheral blood, roughly 11 milliliters per donor, was collected. J lost 3 bases, V lost 5 bases, and 7 bases had no gene match. The CDR3 sequence is 15 residues long. Per the germline V gene, CDR1 is SGHNT and CDR2 is YENEEA. With a J-beta primer mix and a sample-barcoded 5' primer, a second PCR ran roughly 7 to 11 cycles. All cDNA molecules were each tagged by a template-switch adaptor with 12 random nucleotides. Via MiXCR, TCRdb re-called the 5' RACE reads, giving one row per CDR3 protein. The sample holds 600,000 to 850,000 distinct CDR3 sequences, roughly 25% seen once. The sample was also linked to a second study, of T cells of mothers and their children.

The sample comprised blood. V and J are TRBV11-3 and TRBJ2-1; 7 bases map to TRBD1. The receptor was isolated from a boy aged 10-17 years in good health. The DNA for the CDR3 is TGTGCCAGCAGCGATCGACAGGGTTTCTACAATGAGCAGTTCTTC. Its translation: CASSDRQGFYNEQFF. Together with reference TRBV11-3 and TRBJ2-1, the CDR3 gives the full variable domain: EAGVVQSPRYKIIEKKQPVAFWCNPISGHNTLYWYLQNLGQGPELLIRYENEEAVDDSQLPKDRFSAERLKGVDSTLKIQPAELGDSAVYLCASSDRQGFYNEQFFGPGTRLTVL.